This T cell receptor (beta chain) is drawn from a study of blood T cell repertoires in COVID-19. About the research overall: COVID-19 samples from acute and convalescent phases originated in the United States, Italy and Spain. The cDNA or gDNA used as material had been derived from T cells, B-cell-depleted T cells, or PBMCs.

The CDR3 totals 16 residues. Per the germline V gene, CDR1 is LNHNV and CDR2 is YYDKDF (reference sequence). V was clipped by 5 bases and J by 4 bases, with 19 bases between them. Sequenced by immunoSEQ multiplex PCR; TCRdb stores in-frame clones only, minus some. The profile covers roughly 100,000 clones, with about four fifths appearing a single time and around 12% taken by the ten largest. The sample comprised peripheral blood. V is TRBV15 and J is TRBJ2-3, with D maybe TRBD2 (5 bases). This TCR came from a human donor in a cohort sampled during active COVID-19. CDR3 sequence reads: CATSPDFVPGADTQYF. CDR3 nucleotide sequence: TGTGCCACCAGCCCGGACTTCGTCCCTGGGGCAGATACGCAGTATTTT.